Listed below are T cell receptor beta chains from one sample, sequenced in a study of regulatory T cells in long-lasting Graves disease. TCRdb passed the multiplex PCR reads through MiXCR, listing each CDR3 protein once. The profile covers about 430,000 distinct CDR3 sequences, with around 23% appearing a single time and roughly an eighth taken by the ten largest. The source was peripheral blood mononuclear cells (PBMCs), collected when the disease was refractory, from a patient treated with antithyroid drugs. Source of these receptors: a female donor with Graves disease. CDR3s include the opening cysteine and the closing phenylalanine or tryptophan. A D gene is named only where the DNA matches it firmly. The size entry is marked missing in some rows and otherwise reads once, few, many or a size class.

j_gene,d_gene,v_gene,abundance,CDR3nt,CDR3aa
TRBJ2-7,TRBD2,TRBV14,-,TGTGCCAGCAGCCCCACTAGCGACCGCTCCTACGAGCAGTACTTC,CASSPTSDRSYEQYF
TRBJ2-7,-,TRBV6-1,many,TGTGCCGGAGGAGGGACAGCTACCTACGAGCAGTACTTC,CAGGGTATYEQYF
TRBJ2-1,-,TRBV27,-,TGTGCCAGCATGTTCGGGGATGGCAATGAGCAGTTCTTC,CASMFGDGNEQFF
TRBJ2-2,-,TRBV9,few,TGTGCCAGCACCACGGCTATCTCGTGGACCGGGGAGCTGTTTTTT,CASTTAISWTGELFF
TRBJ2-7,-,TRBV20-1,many,TGCAGTGCTAGTTTAGCGGTCCCCTACGAGCAGTACTTC,CSASLAVPYEQYF
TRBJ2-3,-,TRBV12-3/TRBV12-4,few,TGTGCCAGCAGCCTTCAAGTGGGCGGGGCGCAGTATTTT,CASSLQVGGAQYF
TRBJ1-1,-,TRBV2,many,TGTGCCAGCAGGACAGATATGAACACTGAAGCTTTCTTT,CASRTDMNTEAFF
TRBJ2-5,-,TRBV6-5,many,TGTGCCAGCAGTTACCGGGAGACCCAGTACTTC,CASSYRETQYF
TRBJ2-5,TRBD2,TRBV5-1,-,TGCGCCAGCAGCCCCCGGGGGACTAGCGGGAGTGGCGAGACCCAGTACTTC,CASSPRGTSGSGETQYF
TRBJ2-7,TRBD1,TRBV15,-,TGTGCCACCAGCACTGGGACAGGGCTCGAGCAGTACTTC,CATSTGTGLEQYF
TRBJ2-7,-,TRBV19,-,TGTGCCAGTAGTGTGGACAGTCGCTCCTACGAGCAGTACTTC,CASSVDSRSYEQYF
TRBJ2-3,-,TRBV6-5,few,TGTGCCAGCAGTTCCCGGGACCGAGTGGGGGATACGCAGTATTTT,CASSSRDRVGDTQYF
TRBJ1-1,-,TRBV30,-,TGTGCCTGGAGGGTGGTCCCTACATCGAACACTGAAGCTTTCTTT,CAWRVVPTSNTEAFF
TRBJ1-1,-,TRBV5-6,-,TGTGCCAGCAGCTTGGTTAGACTCCCGGGAACTGAAGCTTTCTTT,CASSLVRLPGTEAFF
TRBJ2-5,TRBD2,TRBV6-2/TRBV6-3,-,TGTGCCAGCAGTTACCTAGCGGGAGAGAAGACCCAGTACTTC,CASSYLAGEKTQYF
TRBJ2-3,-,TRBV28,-,TGTGCCAGCAGACAGGCCTCCACAGATACGCAGTATTTT,CASRQASTDTQYF
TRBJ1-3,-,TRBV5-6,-,TGTGCCAGCCGGGCCTCTACTAACTCTGGAAACACCATATATTTT,CASRASTNSGNTIYF
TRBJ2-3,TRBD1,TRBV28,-,TGTGCCAGCAGGAAAATTGGGACAGGGGGCCTCGCAGATACGCAGTATTTT,CASRKIGTGGLADTQYF
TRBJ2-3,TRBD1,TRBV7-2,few,TGTGCCAGCAGCTGGACAGGGACGGCAGATACGCAGTATTTT,CASSWTGTADTQYF
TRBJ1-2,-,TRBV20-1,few,TGCAGTGCTAGAGGTATTTCGGGGGCACAAAGAAATAACTATGGCTACACCTTC,CSARGISGAQRNNYGYTF
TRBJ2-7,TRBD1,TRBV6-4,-,TGTACCAGCTCGGTCTGGGGACAGGGGGCCCACGAGCAGTACTTC,CTSSVWGQGAHEQYF
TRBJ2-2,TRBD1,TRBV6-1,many,TGTGCCAGCAGGACCTGGACAGGGGGGGACACCGGGGAGCTGTTTTTT,CASRTWTGGDTGELFF
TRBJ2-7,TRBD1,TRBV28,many,TGTGCCAGCAGCCTCATCGACAGGGGAGGCGGCGAGCAGTACTTC,CASSLIDRGGGEQYF
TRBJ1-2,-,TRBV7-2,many,TGTGCCAGCAGCCAAGCGGGCAGACCCTATGGCTACACCTTC,CASSQAGRPYGYTF
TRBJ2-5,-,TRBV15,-,TGTGCCACCAGCAGAGGCGGCGAAAGCGGACGGCAAGAGACCCAGTACTTC,CATSRGGESGRQETQYF
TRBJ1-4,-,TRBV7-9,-,TGTGCCAGCAGCCTCTTGCATGAGGGGAGGACTAATGAAAAACTGTTTTTT,CASSLLHEGRTNEKLFF
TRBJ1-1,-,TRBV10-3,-,TGTGCCATCAGTGAGCTCCGTAACACTGAAGCTTTCTTT,CAISELRNTEAFF
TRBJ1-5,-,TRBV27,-,TGTGCCAGCTCAGAATATCAGGGGAATCAGCCCCAGCATTTT,CASSEYQGNQPQHF
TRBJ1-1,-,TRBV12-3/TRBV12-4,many,TGTGCCAGCAGTTACCAGGGTTGGACTGAAGCTTTCTTT,CASSYQGWTEAFF
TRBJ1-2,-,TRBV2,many,TGTGCCAGACCTAAGGAGTTGAGCTATGGCTACACCTTC,CARPKELSYGYTF
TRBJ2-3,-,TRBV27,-,TGTGCCAGCAGTTTACCCGACAGCACAGATACGCAGTATTTT,CASSLPDSTDTQYF
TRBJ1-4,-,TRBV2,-,TGTGCCAGCAGTTCCCGTAGGGAAAAACTGTTTTTT,CASSSRREKLFF
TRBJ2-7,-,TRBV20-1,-,TGCAGTGCGGCTTTCGAGCAGTACTTC,CSAAFEQYF
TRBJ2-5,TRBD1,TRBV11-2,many,TGTGCCAGCAGCTTGGCGGACAGGGGAGGGTCAGGGGAGACCCAGTACTTC,CASSLADRGGSGETQYF
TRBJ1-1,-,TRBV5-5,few,TGTGCCAGCAGCTTGCTGGGTTCCACTGAAGCTTTCTTT,CASSLLGSTEAFF